The 20 T cell receptor beta chains reported below all come from one sample, sequenced in a study of blood T cell repertoires in COVID-19. Assay used: immunoSEQ multiplex PCR; TCRdb lists only in-frame clones, some missing. The sample holds 250,000 to 300,000 clones, approximately 90% seen once. The specimen sequenced was peripheral blood. Receptors originate from a man between 18 and 29 years old with active or convalescent COVID-19.

V is TRBV27 and J is TRBJ2-5; 9 nucleotides match TRBD1. Trimming at V came to 5 bases and at J to 1 base, leaving 2 bases not matched to a gene. CDR1 is MNHEY, CDR2 SMNVEV, per germline (reference sequence). The CDR3 extends over 14 amino acids. This CDR3 reads CASSLQGAQETQYF. CDR3 in DNA: TGTGCCAGCAGTCTACAGGGGGCCCAAGAGACCCAGTACTTC.

This sequence joins TRBV28 and TRBJ1-6; D perhaps matches TRBD1 (6 bases). CDR1 is MDHEN, CDR2 SYDVKM, per germline. The length of the CDR3 is 14 residues. The V end was cut by 6 bases, the J end by 9 bases, with 15 bases between. The CDR3 DNA reads as TGTGCCAGCAGGACAGGTACTCTAAGTTCACCCCTCCACTTT. This encodes CASRTGTLSSPLHF.

CDR3 DNA sequence: TGTGCCAGCACCCGCGCTCGCGCGGCGCAGTTCTTC. Translation gives CASTRARAAQFF. The chain recombines TRBV12-3 or TRBV12-4 with TRBJ2-1; D is ambiguous. CDR3 length: 12 amino acids. The V gene lost 7 bases and the J gene lost 12 bases, with 16 bases spanning the gap.

Only one count was recorded for this clone. The chain joins TRBV29-1 to TRBJ1-2, with D possibly being TRBD1 (5 bases). The CDR3 consists of 10 residues. With 7 bases removed from V and 6 bases from J, the gap between germline ends came to 9 bases. Germline assignment: CDR1 SQVTM and CDR2 ANQGSEA. CDR3 coding DNA: TGCAGCGCTAGACAGAATGGCTACACCTTC. Amino acids: CSARQNGYTF.

The rearrangement uses TRBV5-5 and TRBJ2-7; 10 bases align to TRBD1. Germline V gene sequence: CDR1 SGHKS, CDR2 YYEKEE (reference sequence). The CDR3 is 14 amino acids. V shed 3 bases, J shed 6 bases, and the junction held 6 bases outside the gene matches. The CDR3 loop is CASSSGQGIGEQYF. CDR3 nucleotides: TGTGCCAGCAGCTCGGGACAGGGGATCGGCGAGCAGTACTTC.

This sequence joins TRBV10-3 and TRBJ2-1, with 10 positions matching TRBD2. V shed 5 bases, J shed 6 bases, and the junction held 4 bases outside the gene matches. The germline gives CDR1 ENHRY, CDR2 SYGVKD. This CDR3 region has 14 residues. The CDR3 DNA is TGTGCCATCAGTAGCGGGAGGGAGGGCAATGAGCAGTTCTTC. It codes for CAISSGREGNEQFF.

This chain links TRBV5-1 with TRBJ1-2; D is undetermined. The germline CDR1 and CDR2 sequences are SGHRS and YFSETQ. CDR3 size: 12 residues. V lost 0 bases to trimming and J lost 4 bases, with 4 bases between them. CDR3 amino acids: CASSLGLYGYTF. As DNA, the CDR3 is TGCGCCAGCAGCTTGGGGCTCTATGGCTACACCTTC.

The chain has TRBV12-3 or TRBV12-4 and TRBJ2-2; D is ambiguous. This CDR3 is built from 13 residues. With 8 bases removed from V and 2 bases from J, the gap between germline ends came to 9 bases. CDR3 DNA: TGTGCCAGCGAAACGACTAACACCGGGGAGCTGTTTTTT. It yields the protein CASETTNTGELFF.

The chain couples TRBV5-6 to TRBJ2-5, with D tentatively TRBD2 (6 bases). Germline assignment: CDR1 SGHDT and CDR2 YYEEEE. V shed 1 base and J shed 7 bases, with 17 bases lying between them. There are 15 residues in the CDR3. The CDR3 nucleotides are TGTGCCAGCAGCTTGTATGGGGCGGTGGGAGGGACCCAGTACTTC. Its protein is CASSLYGAVGGTQYF. Based on the CDR3 plus reference TRBV5-6 and TRBJ2-5, the full variable domain is DAGVTQSPTHLIKTRGQQVTLRCSPKSGHDTVSWYQQALGQGPQFIFQYYEEEERQRGNFPDRFSGHQFPNYSSELNVNALLLGDSALYLCASSLYGAVGGTQYFGPGTRLLVL.

The chain links TRBV24-1 to TRBJ2-3; D gene ambiguous. CDR3 size: 14 residues. V lost 4 bases, J lost 2 bases, and 9 bases lay in between. CDR1 and CDR2 (germline): KGHDR, SFDVKD. CDR3 sequence: CATSETQYTDTQYF. The CDR3 coding sequence is TGTGCCACCAGTGAAACACAATACACAGATACGCAGTATTTT.

This clone was observed once. This chain connects TRBV12-1 to TRBJ2-7; no DNA check was done on the table's D call, TRBD1. TRBV12-1 is listed as a pseudogene. The CDR3 is 15 residues long. In DNA form, the CDR3 reads TGTGCCAGCAGGACTCCGGGACAGGGATCGGGGTTATCGTACTTC. Encoded protein: CASRTPGQGSGLSYF.

In its sample, this clone was seen once. The rearrangement links TRBV6-1 to TRBJ2-7, with 14 positions matching TRBD2. V lost 1 base to trimming and J lost 3 bases; unmatched junction nucleotides: 2. Germline V gene lookup returns CDR1 MNHNS and CDR2 SASEGT. The length of the CDR3 is 16 residues. The CDR3 loop is CASSEVGLAGGYEQYF. Written as DNA, the CDR3 is TGTGCCAGCAGTGAAGTAGGACTAGCGGGAGGCTACGAGCAGTACTTC.

The chain links TRBV30 to TRBJ1-1, with TRBD1 as a possible D gene (5 bases). Per the germline V gene, CDR1 is GTSNPN and CDR2 is SVGIG (reference sequence). Trimming removed 4 bases from V and 1 base from J, with 10 bases in between. The CDR3 runs to 13 residues. In DNA, the CDR3 is TGTGCCTGGAAGGGGCAGGGGAACACTGAAGCTTTCTTT. Translated: CAWKGQGNTEAFF.

The V and J genes are TRBV28 and TRBJ2-5; weak D call: TRBD2 (5 bases). Germline lookup yields CDR1 MDHEN and CDR2 SYDVKM. Trimming took off 7 bases at V and 4 bases at J, with 22 bases between the two ends. The CDR3 length is 16 residues. CDR3 nucleotides: TGTGCCAGCAACCCGCGAGGGATTTCAAAGGGAGAGACCCAGTACTTC. Its protein product is CASNPRGISKGETQYF.

This chain connects TRBV2 to TRBJ2-7; a possible D gene is TRBD2 (6 bases). CDR3 length equals 15 residues. The germline gives CDR1 SNHLY, CDR2 FYNNEI. Deletions cut 4 bases from V and 0 bases from J, with 13 bases between. Written as DNA, the CDR3 is TGTGCCAGCAGTGGGGCAGGAGGGAGCTCCTACGAGCAGTACTTC. Amino acid sequence: CASSGAGGSSYEQYF.

The chain has TRBV23-1 and TRBJ2-3, with a tentative D call TRBD1 (6 bases). TRBV23-1 is labeled an ORF, and its function is uncertain. V was clipped by 0 bases and J by 0 bases, with 7 bases between them. This CDR3 has 15 amino acids. This CDR3 is CASSQSDSSTDTQYF. The CDR3 DNA is TGCGCCAGCAGTCAATCGGACAGTAGCACAGATACGCAGTATTTT.

CDR3 nucleotide sequence: TGCAGCGTCGCGCTCGGGTTGGAGCAGCCCCAGCATTTT. Its protein is CSVALGLEQPQHF. This rearrangement joins TRBV29-1 to TRBJ1-5; D not certain. Trimming took off 6 bases at V and 7 bases at J, with 16 bases between the two ends. This CDR3 contains 13 residues. Germline CDR1 and CDR2: SQVTM and ANQGSEA.

The chain carries TRBV10-1 and TRBJ1-1; unclear D gene. CDR1 and CDR2 from the germline V gene are WNHNN and SYGVQD (reference sequence). V lost 4 bases and J lost 0, with 6 bases in between. The length of the CDR3 is 13 residues. The CDR3 nucleotides read TGCGCCAGCAGTGCTCTCCTGAACACTGAAGCTTTCTTT. Its protein is CASSALLNTEAFF.

V usage is TRBV19 and J usage is TRBJ1-5; TRBD1 matches 9 bases. Germline V CDR1 and CDR2: LNHDA, SQIVND (reference sequence). After removal of 3 bases from V and 7 bases from J, the junction contained 13 bases not matched to a gene. This CDR3 spans 17 amino acids. Here the CDR3 DNA reads TGTGCCAGTAGTATCGGACAGGGGAAAGGGCTGGGGCAGCCCCAGCATTTT. Protein sequence: CASSIGQGKGLGQPQHF.

V gene TRBV4-3 combines with J gene TRBJ2-7, with 8 bases fitting TRBD2. The length of the CDR3 is 20 residues. Germline CDR1 LGHNA, CDR2 YSLEER. V lost 0 bases, J lost 2 bases, and 18 bases stayed unmatched. The CDR3 is CASSQDRGGGPGRRTYEQYF. For the CDR3, the DNA is TGCGCCAGCAGCCAAGATCGTGGCGGGGGGCCTGGGCGCAGAACCTACGAGCAGTACTTC.